The rows below give T cell receptor beta chains drawn from one sample of a study of cytomegalovirus exposure and HLA in healthy donors. TCRdb's table, derived via immunoSEQ multiplex PCR, lists solely in-frame clones and lacks some. Of 150,000 to 200,000 clones in the sample, roughly 80% were seen once. Sequencing was carried out using PBMCs. These receptors all stem from a human donor in good health. Each CDR3 is given with its conserved first and last residue. Size tells how often a clone was seen (once, few, many) or the class of an expanded clone, and some rows leave it out.

len,abundance,v_gene,j_gene,CDR3aa
15,NA,TRBV11-2,TRBJ1-6,CASSFPKDRVSPLHF
13,NA,TRBV2,TRBJ1-5,CASSTGGSQPQHF
15,NA,TRBV14,TRBJ2-3,CASSQLRVTTDTQYF
15,NA,TRBV5-1,TRBJ2-7,CASSLATSGWYEQYF
15,NA,TRBV6-5,TRBJ2-1,CASSPTGGSDNEQFF
16,once,TRBV6-5,TRBJ2-1,CASSYFSGTGNHEQFF
14,NA,TRBV9,TRBJ1-1,CASSSRGRDTEAFF
13,NA,TRBV4-3,TRBJ2-2,CASSRTSGGELFF
17,NA,TRBV9,TRBJ2-3,CASSRGTVIFGGDTQYF
15,NA,TRBV18,TRBJ2-1,CASSPGDSTYNEQFF
13,NA,TRBV19,TRBJ1-5,CATSDRGDQPQHF
16,NA,TRBV13,TRBJ2-5,CASSLRLAGEGETQYF
14,NA,TRBV7-9,TRBJ1-1,CASSFGDSPVQAFF
14,NA,TRBV10-3,TRBJ1-2,CAISGSGQNYGYTF
13,NA,TRBV6-5,TRBJ1-1,CASLTAGDTEAFF
15,few,TRBV7-8,TRBJ1-1,CASSLPSRGNTEAFF
14,few,TRBV5-4,TRBJ1-1,CASSFKTVNTEAFF
13,few,TRBV6-1,TRBJ1-1,CASSDSRNTEAFF
16,NA,TRBV4-1,TRBJ1-1,CASSQDELFLNTEAFF
14,NA,TRBV15,TRBJ2-3,CATSGDRGRDTQYF
14,NA,TRBV5-1,TRBJ2-2,CASSLDHYTGELFF
16,NA,TRBV4-3,TRBJ1-1,CASSHAYGTISAEAFF
18,NA,TRBV23-1,TRBJ1-6,CASSQSLDSIHYNSPLHF
15,NA,TRBV7-3,TRBJ2-2,CASRGGALGTGELFF
14,NA,TRBV5-4,TRBJ2-3,CASTPGGFEDTQYF
16,NA,TRBV5-6,TRBJ1-2,CASSVGTTRALYGYTF
13,NA,TRBV5-4,TRBJ1-1,CASSSGQNTEAFF
15,few,TRBV6-1,TRBJ1-5,CASSAVGQPNQPQHF
16,NA,TRBV5-1,TRBJ2-5,CASSLTSGGARETQYF
14,NA,TRBV4-3,TRBJ1-2,CASSQDSGFYGYTF
15,NA,TRBV27,TRBJ2-1,CASSPGGASYNEQFF
16,NA,TRBV25-1,TRBJ2-7,CASSESTDRGAYEQYF
16,NA,TRBV25-1,TRBJ2-1,CASSDYQGPFRNEQFF
16,once,TRBV5-1,TRBJ2-3,CASSSLGGDSTDTQYF
15,NA,TRBV6-6,TRBJ1-2,CASREQGAQGYGYTF
18,NA,TRBV4-3,TRBJ1-4,CASSQGGTGLATNEKLFF
14,NA,TRBV5-1,NA,CASSLRQGADEQYF
13,once,TRBV29-1,TRBJ2-1,CSVIQGAVNEQFF
12,few,TRBV6-5,TRBJ1-1,CASSPRGGAAFF
15,NA,TRBV6-6,TRBJ1-4,CASSYPGLINEKLFF
16,NA,TRBV5-5,TRBJ1-6,CASSLTQSSYNSPLHF
16,NA,TRBV29-1,TRBJ1-2,CSVGPDAGYINYGYTF
16,few,TRBV13,TRBJ2-1,CASSPRQGGSYNEQFF
16,NA,TRBV29-1,TRBJ2-3,CSVELYTSGSTDTQYF
14,NA,TRBV2,TRBJ1-2,CANPLGGTNYGYTF
16,NA,TRBV4-3,TRBJ1-5,CASSQDLTPSNQPQHF
15,NA,TRBV9,TRBJ2-5,CASSVGPTRGETQYF
15,NA,TRBV10-3,TRBJ2-7,CAISEGQASSHEQYF
12,NA,TRBV9,TRBJ2-1,CASRGLDNEQFF
14,NA,TRBV6-5,TRBJ2-5,CASSPWTGRQTQYF
15,NA,TRBV19,TRBJ2-2,CASSIRTGNTGELFF
18,once,TRBV4-1,TRBJ2-3,CASSQDPASGGAKYTQYF
16,NA,TRBV11-2,TRBJ2-5,CASSLGAGGPPETQYF
11,few,TRBV21-1,TRBJ2-7,CAIPDRDEQYF